What follows describes a single T cell receptor beta chain. This CDR3 has 16 amino acids. The J segment lost 5 bases and the V segment lost 5 bases, leaving 14 bases of the junction unmatched. From germline, CDR1 is SGHAT and CDR2 FQNNGV. The entry originates in a study of blood T cells in healthy people across ages. Total RNA extracted from each sample amounted to at least 5 micrograms. It was with a sample-barcoded 5' primer and a J-beta primer mix that a second PCR of roughly 7 to 12 cycles was run. Individual samples furnished no less than 2.5 million CDR3-containing paired-end reads apiece. TCRdb independently ran MiXCR on the 5' RACE reads; one entry per CDR3 protein. The sample shows roughly 1 million distinct CDR3 sequences, approximately 25% of them seen only once. The same sample was also studied in work on T cells of mothers and their children. Per that study: RNA that had been extracted went wholly into cDNA synthesis, at roughly 1.5 ug per 15 ul.

This receptor was obtained from a girl under 10 years old in good health. Sequenced sample: blood. The chain employs TRBV11-2 and TRBJ2-7; 8 bases are a match to TRBD2. DNA for the CDR3: TGTGCCAGCAGCAACCCGGAGCGGGGGCCTGGGGACGAGCAGTACTTC. Its translation: CASSNPERGPGDEQYF.